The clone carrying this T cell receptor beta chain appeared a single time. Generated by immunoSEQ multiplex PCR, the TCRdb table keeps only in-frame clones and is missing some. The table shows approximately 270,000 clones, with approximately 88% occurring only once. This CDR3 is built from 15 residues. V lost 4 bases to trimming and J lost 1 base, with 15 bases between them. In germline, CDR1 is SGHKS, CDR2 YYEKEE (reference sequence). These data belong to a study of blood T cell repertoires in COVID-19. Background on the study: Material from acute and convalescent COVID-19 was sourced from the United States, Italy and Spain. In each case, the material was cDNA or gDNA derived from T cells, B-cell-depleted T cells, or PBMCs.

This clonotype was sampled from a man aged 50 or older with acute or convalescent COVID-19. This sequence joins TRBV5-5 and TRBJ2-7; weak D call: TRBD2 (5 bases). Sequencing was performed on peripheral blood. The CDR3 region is CASSLSMRGSYEQYF. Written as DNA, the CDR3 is TGTGCCAGCAGCCTGTCTATGCGAGGGTCCTACGAGCAGTACTTC. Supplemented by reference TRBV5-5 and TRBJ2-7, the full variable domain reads DAGVTQSPTHLIKTRGQQVTLRCSPISGHKSVSWYQQVLGQGPQFIFQYYEKEERGRGNFPDRFSARQFPNYSSELNVNALLLGDSALYLCASSLSMRGSYEQYFGPGTRLTVT.